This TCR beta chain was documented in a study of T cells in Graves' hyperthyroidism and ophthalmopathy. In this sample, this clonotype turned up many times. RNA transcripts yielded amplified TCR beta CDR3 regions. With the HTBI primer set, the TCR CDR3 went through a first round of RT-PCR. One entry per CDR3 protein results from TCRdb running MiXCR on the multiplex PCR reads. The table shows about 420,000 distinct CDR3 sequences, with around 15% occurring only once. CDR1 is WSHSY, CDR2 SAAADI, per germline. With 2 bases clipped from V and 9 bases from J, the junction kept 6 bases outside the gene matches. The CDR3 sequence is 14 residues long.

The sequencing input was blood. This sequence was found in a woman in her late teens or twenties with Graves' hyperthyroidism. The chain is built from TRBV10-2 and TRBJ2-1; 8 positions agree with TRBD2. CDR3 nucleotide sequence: TGCGCCAGCAGTGAGCTTAGCGGGACTACTGAGCAGTTCTTC. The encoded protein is CASSELSGTTEQFF.